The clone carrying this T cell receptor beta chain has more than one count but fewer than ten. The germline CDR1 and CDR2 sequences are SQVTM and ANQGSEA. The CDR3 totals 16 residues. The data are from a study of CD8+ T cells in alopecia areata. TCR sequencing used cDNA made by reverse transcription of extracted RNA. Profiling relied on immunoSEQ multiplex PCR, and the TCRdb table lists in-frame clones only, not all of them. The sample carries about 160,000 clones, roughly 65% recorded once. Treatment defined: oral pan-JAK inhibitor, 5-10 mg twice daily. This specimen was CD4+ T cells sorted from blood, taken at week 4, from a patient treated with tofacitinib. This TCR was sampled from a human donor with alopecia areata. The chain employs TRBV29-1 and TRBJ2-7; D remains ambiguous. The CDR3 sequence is CSYPPISFPPRYEQYF. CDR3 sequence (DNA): TGCAGTTACCCGCCTATCAGCTTCCCCCCACGCTACGAGCAGTACTTC.